The 25 T cell receptor beta chains below come from one sample, sequenced in a study of T cells in Graves' hyperthyroidism and ophthalmopathy. The CDR3 regions of TCR beta were amplified from RNA transcripts. The HTBI set primed first-round TCR CDR3 RT-PCR. A single record per CDR3 protein comes from TCRdb applying MiXCR to the multiplex PCR reads. The sample holds 370,000 or so distinct CDR3 sequences, around 14% seen once. Sequenced input: blood. These receptors originate from a woman aged 18-29 years with Graves' hyperthyroidism that later progressed to Graves' ophthalmopathy.

This clonotype came up many times. The chain couples TRBV20-1 to TRBJ2-5; D is ambiguous. Looked up from germline, CDR1 is DFQATT and CDR2 is SNEGSKA (reference sequence). Trimming shortened V by 1 base and J by 5 bases, and 20 bases separated the two germline ends. The CDR3 is 16 residues long. The CDR3 coding sequence is TGCAGTGCTAGAGGATATCAGACCCCGGGTCTGGAGACCCAGTACTTC. This gives the protein CSARGYQTPGLETQYF.

This clonotype was seen ten or more times. The rearrangement links TRBV7-9 to TRBJ2-7, with 13 bases aligning to TRBD2. V shed 7 bases, J shed 0 bases, and the junction held 15 bases outside the gene matches. Germline-derived CDR1 and CDR2 are SEHNR and FQNEAQ (reference sequence). The CDR3 totals 19 residues. As DNA, the CDR3 is TGTGCCAGCACGTCCTCCCGACTAGCGGGAGGCTTAGACTCCTACGAGCAGTACTTC. It yields the protein CASTSSRLAGGLDSYEQYF.

This clonotype was seen ten or more times. This chain links TRBV24-1 with TRBJ1-2, with D perhaps TRBD1 (6 bases). Trimming left V 4 bases short and J 7 bases short, with 15 bases between. In germline, CDR1 is KGHDR, CDR2 SFDVKD. The CDR3 is made up of 14 amino acids. CDR3 protein: CATSDPDSFAGYTF. CDR3 nucleotides: TGTGCCACCAGTGACCCGGACAGTTTCGCTGGCTACACCTTC.

This clonotype has just a few counts. The V and J genes are TRBV27 and TRBJ2-2, with TRBD2 as a possible D gene (5 bases). Per germline, CDR1 MNHEY and CDR2 SMNVEV (reference sequence). The CDR3 sequence is 14 residues long. The ends were cut back, 7 bases at V and 3 bases at J, with 12 bases in the middle. The CDR3: CASKREWYTGELFF. For the CDR3, the DNA is TGTGCCAGCAAGAGGGAATGGTACACCGGGGAGCTGTTTTTT.

Ten or more counts support this clonotype. The V and J genes are TRBV7-8 and TRBJ2-5; D gene uncertain. This CDR3 is 14 amino acids long. Germline values: CDR1 SGHVS, CDR2 FQNEAQ. V gave up 5 bases and J gave up 1 base, with 11 bases separating them. The CDR3 bases are TGTGCCAGCAGCCCGTCTCACGGCCAAGAGACCCAGTACTTC. This translates into CASSPSHGQETQYF.

CDR3 coding DNA: TGTGCCAGCATACGCCCGCATTTAGCGGGAGACTACAATGAGCAGTTCTTC. It is translated as CASIRPHLAGDYNEQFF. The chain couples TRBV6-1 to TRBJ2-1; 9 bases line up with TRBD2. This CDR3 region has 17 residues. Germline values: CDR1 MNHNS, CDR2 SASEGT. After removal of 7 bases from V and 3 bases from J, the junction contained 13 bases not matched to a gene.

A word on this clonotype: Compared with germline, one end of the junction differs, possibly owing to a read error. The chain has TRBV6-1 and TRBJ2-1; 9 bases are shared with TRBD2. The germline V gene encodes CDR1 MNHNS and CDR2 SASEGT. The CDR3 is made up of 15 amino acids. CDR3 DNA sequence: TGTGCCAGCAACATTAGCGGGAGCTCCTACGATGAGCAGTTCTTC. It specifies CASNISGSSYDEQFF.

There are many counts of this clonotype. This chain uses TRBV12-3 or TRBV12-4 with TRBJ2-2; 10 bases agree with TRBD1. The V segment lost 7 bases and the J segment 10 bases; nucleotides outside the gene matches: 3. The CDR3 has 12 residues. The CDR3 region has the DNA TGTGCCAGCACGACAGGGGGCAAGGAGCTGTTTTTT. It yields the protein CASTTGGKELFF.

CDR3 protein: CASSPGQGGQETQYF. CDR3 DNA sequence: TGCGCCAGCAGCCCTGGACAGGGGGGGCAAGAGACCCAGTACTTC. The J gene is TRBJ2-5, the V gene TRBV5-1, with TRBD1 matching 10 bases. The CDR3 is made up of 15 amino acids. Germline-derived CDR1 and CDR2 are SGHRS and YFSETQ. The V segment lost 4 bases and the J segment 2 bases; nucleotides outside the gene matches: 5.

This clonotype was seen ten or more times. The chain links TRBV28 to TRBJ2-7, with unresolved D. Germline CDR1 reads MDHEN; CDR2 reads SYDVKM. This CDR3 comprises 14 residues. The V and J ends lost 5 bases and 6 bases respectively, with 17 bases between them. CDR3 in amino acids: CASSQSDGVGEQYF. The CDR3 nucleotides read TGTGCCAGCAGTCAATCGGACGGCGTTGGCGAGCAGTACTTC.

This clonotype was seen repeatedly, ten times or more. V usage is TRBV28 and J usage is TRBJ2-7; 8 nucleotides agree with TRBD2. From germline, CDR1 is MDHEN and CDR2 SYDVKM. The CDR3 length is 21 residues. V shed 5 bases and J 4 bases; nucleotides not matched to a gene: 28. In DNA, the CDR3 is TGTGCCAGCAGTCCCTTACTCCTCTGGCGGGAGGACCCCCATTCGCGATACGAGCAGTACTTC. It translates to CASSPLLLWREDPHSRYEQYF. Variable domain in full (rest from reference TRBV28 and TRBJ2-7): DVKVTQSSRYLVKRTGEKVFLECVQDMDHENMFWYRQDPGLGLRLIYFSYDVKMKEKGDIPEGYSVSREKKERFSLILESASTNQTSMYLCASSPLLLWREDPHSRYEQYFGPGTRLTVT.

This clonotype was detected many times. The chain links TRBV6-2 or TRBV6-3 to TRBJ2-1, with TRBD1 as a possible D gene (6 bases). Germline CDR1 and CDR2: MNHEY and SVGEGT. The CDR3 sequence is 17 residues long. The ends were cut back, 4 bases at V and 4 bases at J, with 20 bases in the middle. Here the CDR3 reads CASSSRGPGQPYNEQFF. Here the CDR3 DNA reads TGTGCCAGCAGTTCAAGAGGGCCGGGACAACCTTACAATGAGCAGTTCTTC.

This clonotype was found a few times. The CDR3 DNA follows: TGTGCCAGCAGCGCGGGACAGGGTAAAGATGAAAAACTGTTTTTT. Amino acid sequence: CASSAGQGKDEKLFF. The chain combines TRBV7-8 with TRBJ1-4; 9 bases line up with TRBD1. The CDR3 has 15 residues. J gave up 6 bases and V 5 bases, and 7 bases lay outside the gene matches. Germline-derived CDR1 and CDR2 are SGHVS and FQNEAQ.

This clonotype was detected many times. V and J are TRBV7-6 and TRBJ2-7; D gene ambiguous. This CDR3 has 13 amino acids. CDR1 SGHVS and CDR2 FNYEAQ come from the germline V gene. V gave up 1 base and J gave up 6 bases, with 10 bases separating them. For the CDR3, the DNA is TGTGCCAGCAGCTTAGGCGAAGGGTTCGAGCAGTACTTC. This gives the protein CASSLGEGFEQYF.

This clonotype has more than one count but fewer than ten. CDR3 DNA sequence: TGTGCCAGCAGAACCAGGGATTCCGGGGAGCTGTTTTTT. Translation gives CASRTRDSGELFF. This rearrangement joins TRBV6-2 or TRBV6-3 to TRBJ2-2, with a possible D match to TRBD1 (5 bases). V was shortened by 6 bases and J by 6 bases, with 11 bases between the two germline ends. The germline V gene encodes CDR1 MNHEY and CDR2 SVGEGT. This CDR3 has 13 amino acids.

V and J are TRBV4-1 and TRBJ2-7; D gene ambiguous. Germline V gene data show CDR1 as MGHRA and CDR2 as YSYEKL. The CDR3 contains 15 residues. With 4 bases removed from V and 1 base from J, the gap between germline ends came to 14 bases. The CDR3 spells CASSPVESSSYEQYF. CDR3 in DNA: TGCGCCAGCAGCCCAGTCGAGAGTAGTTCCTACGAGCAGTACTTC.

This clonotype came up a few times. The chain has TRBV28 and TRBJ2-1, with D maybe TRBD1 (6 bases). Germline CDR1 and CDR2: MDHEN and SYDVKM. Trimming cost V 8 bases and J 0 bases, with 26 bases left between them. CDR3 length: 19 amino acids. CDR3 residues: CASPPGIVERGSSYNEQFF. The DNA of the CDR3 is TGTGCCAGCCCCCCCGGCATAGTAGAGAGGGGGAGCTCCTACAATGAGCAGTTCTTC. Supplemented by reference TRBV28 and TRBJ2-1, the full variable domain reads DVKVTQSSRYLVKRTGEKVFLECVQDMDHENMFWYRQDPGLGLRLIYFSYDVKMKEKGDIPEGYSVSREKKERFSLILESASTNQTSMYLCASPPGIVERGSSYNEQFFGPGTRLTVL.

V and J are TRBV4-3 and TRBJ1-5; no clear D gene. The CDR3 runs 16 residues. Between the trimmed V and J ends, which lost 0 bases and 7 bases, there was a span of 16 bases. Germline-derived CDR1 and CDR2 are LGHNA and YSLEER. Here the CDR3 reads CASSQDRRTTIQPQHF. In DNA form, the CDR3 reads TGCGCCAGCAGCCAAGATCGCCGGACGACGATACAGCCCCAGCATTTT.

The table lists this clonotype with many counts. CDR3 in amino acids: CASSQGPAGDAKDTQYF. Here the CDR3 DNA reads TGTGCCAGCAGCCAAGGGCCAGCGGGAGACGCAAAAGATACGCAGTATTTT. The V gene is TRBV7-2, the J gene TRBJ2-3; 8 nucleotides align to TRBD2. V lost 5 bases to trimming and J lost 5 bases; unmatched junction nucleotides: 15. This CDR3 is 17 amino acids long. Germline V lookup: CDR1 SGHTA, CDR2 FQGNSA.

With respect to this clonotype: This could be a read error, since a much larger clone is one nucleotide away. The rearrangement links TRBV11-2 to TRBJ2-7, with a weak D call TRBD1 (5 bases). The DNA end is more similar to TRBJ2-1, so the J call may be wrong. This CDR3 is built from 14 residues. From germline, CDR1 is SGHAT and CDR2 FQNNGV. This CDR3 is CASSLGDRFYEQFF. The CDR3 bases are TGTGCCAGCAGCTTAGGTGACAGATTCTACGAGCAGTTCTTC.

This clonotype was seen many times. The V call is TRBV7-2, the J call TRBJ2-2, with 8 bases identical to TRBD2. Trimming took 5 bases from V and 0 from J; bases not matched to a gene: 5. The CDR3 is 16 residues long. Germline-derived CDR1 and CDR2 are SGHTA and FQGNSA. In DNA, the CDR3 is TGTGCCAGCAGCCCGGGGGGGCTTGCGAACACCGGGGAGCTGTTTTTT. It translates to CASSPGGLANTGELFF.

The sample holds many counts of this clonotype. This chain joins TRBV30 and TRBJ2-5; 9 nucleotides line up with TRBD1. After removal of 4 bases from V and 7 bases from J, the junction contained 4 bases not matched to a gene. The CDR3 loop spans 12 amino acids. Germline V gene data show CDR1 as GTSNPN and CDR2 as SVGIG (reference sequence). The DNA for the CDR3 is TGTGCCTGGACCAGACAGGGGGGGACCCAGTACTTC. Amino acid sequence: CAWTRQGGTQYF. Filled out from reference TRBV30 and TRBJ2-5, the complete variable domain reads SQTIHQWPATLVQPVGSPLSLECTVEGTSNPNLYWYRQAAGRGLQLLFYSVGIGQISSEVPQNLSASRPQDRQFILSSKKLLLSDSGFYLCAWTRQGGTQYFGPGTRLLVL.

The V and J genes are TRBV12-3 or TRBV12-4 and TRBJ1-1, with D tentatively TRBD1 (5 bases). Trimming pared 2 bases from V and 0 bases from J, leaving 13 bases between. The CDR3 has 16 amino acids. CDR3 in DNA: TGTGCCAGCAGTTTACAGGTCGGGGGAATGAACACTGAAGCTTTCTTT. This sequence encodes CASSLQVGGMNTEAFF.

This clonotype was detected ten times or more. The chain carries TRBV27 and TRBJ1-1, with D uncertain. Germline V lookup: CDR1 MNHEY, CDR2 SMNVEV (reference sequence). CDR3 size: 14 residues. The ends were cut back, 0 bases at V and 1 base at J, with 6 bases in the middle. The CDR3 reads CASSLSLANTEAFF. DNA for the CDR3: TGTGCCAGCAGTTTATCGCTGGCGAACACTGAAGCTTTCTTT.

The V call is TRBV5-1, the J call TRBJ2-5; TRBD1 matches 9 bases. The V and J ends lost 5 bases and 1 base, in that order; junction bases with no gene match: 12. This CDR3 contains 17 residues. From germline, CDR1 is SGHRS and CDR2 YFSETQ. This CDR3 reads CASSLRHRGLGQETQYF. As DNA, the CDR3 is TGCGCCAGCAGTCTTCGCCACAGGGGGCTTGGCCAAGAGACCCAGTACTTC. The full variable domain, with the rest looked up from reference TRBV5-1 and TRBJ2-5, is KAGVTQTPRYLIKTRGQQVTLSCSPISGHRSVSWYQQTPGQGLQFLFEYFSETQRNKGNFPGRFSGRQFSNSRSEMNVSTLELGDSALYLCASSLRHRGLGQETQYFGPGTRLLVL.